This passage covers 24 T cell receptor beta chains from one sample sequenced in a study of brain T cells in children with intractable seizures. This table comes from immunoSEQ multiplex PCR, and its TCRdb copy is limited to in-frame clones, with some not included. The sample contains 70,000 to 85,000 clones, around 91% of which appear only once. The sample in question was peripheral blood, obtained at surgery. Source of these receptors: a girl under 10 years old with Rasmussen encephalitis and intractable seizures.

The chain carries TRBV29-1 and TRBJ1-1; D call uncertain. Germline assignment: CDR1 SQVTM and CDR2 ANQGSEA. V was shortened by 5 bases and J by 2 bases, with 0 bases between the two germline ends. This CDR3 region has 9 residues. The CDR3 region is CSVNTEAFF. CDR3 nucleotides: TGCAGCGTTAACACTGAAGCTTTCTTT.

This chain connects TRBV2 to TRBJ2-7, with TRBD2 matching over 10 bases. The CDR3 runs 15 residues. V was pared by 0 bases and J by 3 bases, with 2 bases of the junction left unmatched. Germline CDR1 and CDR2: SNHLY and FYNNEI. The CDR3, as DNA: TGTGCCAGCAGTGAAGCTAGCGGGAGGTTCTACGAGCAGTACTTC. Translation gives CASSEASGRFYEQYF. Combining the CDR3 with reference TRBV2 and TRBJ2-7 gives the whole variable domain EPEVTQTPSHQVTQMGQEVILRCVPISNHLYFYWYRQILGQKVEFLVSFYNNEISEKSEIFDDQFSVERPDGSNFTLKIRSTKLEDSAMYFCASSEASGRFYEQYFGPGTRLTVT.

The rearrangement joins TRBV19 to TRBJ1-2; D is unresolved. CDR1 and CDR2 from the germline V gene are LNHDA and SQIVND (reference sequence). The CDR3 spans 14 residues. Trimming removed 2 bases from V and 4 bases from J, with 11 bases in between. The CDR3 DNA reads as TGTGCCAGTAGTATACCCAGCTGGTCCTATGGCTACACCTTC. It yields the protein CASSIPSWSYGYTF.

This clone is deemed medium-sized (0.01 to 0.1%). The chain employs TRBV7-8 and TRBJ2-7; 8 bases align to TRBD2. The CDR3 contains 16 residues. Germline loops: CDR1 SGHVS, CDR2 FQNEAQ. J was trimmed by 2 bases and V by 0 bases; bases with no gene match: 6. CDR3 amino acids: CASSLARVSGTYEQYF. CDR3 DNA sequence: TGTGCCAGCAGCTTAGCGCGGGTTAGCGGGACCTACGAGCAGTACTTC.

The chain employs TRBV2 and TRBJ1-3, with a tentative D call TRBD1 (5 bases). Trimming removed 5 bases at V and 0 bases at J, with 11 bases between. The V gene's germline CDR1 is SNHLY and CDR2 FYNNEI. There are 15 residues in the CDR3. The CDR3, as DNA: TGTGCCAGCAGTACTGACAGAGTCTCTGGAAACACCATATATTTT. It codes for CASSTDRVSGNTIYF. Looking up the rest from reference TRBV2 and TRBJ1-3 gives the full variable domain: EPEVTQTPSHQVTQMGQEVILRCVPISNHLYFYWYRQILGQKVEFLVSFYNNEISEKSEIFDDQFSVERPDGSNFTLKIRSTKLEDSAMYFCASSTDRVSGNTIYFGEGSWLTVV.

J is TRBJ2-1 and V is TRBV4-1; TRBD2 aligns across 9 bases. The CDR3 runs 15 residues. V trimming: 7 bases; J trimming: 5 bases; junction bases outside the gene matches: 9. Germline V gives CDR1 MGHRA, CDR2 YSYEKL. The CDR3 DNA follows: TGCGCCAGCAATAGTTTCCTAGCGGGAAACAATGAGCAGTTCTTC. Protein sequence: CASNSFLAGNNEQFF.

This chain joins TRBV7-2 and TRBJ1-1; D is ambiguous. Germline V gene lookup returns CDR1 SGHTA and CDR2 FQGNSA. Trimming left V 3 bases short and J 1 base short, with 6 bases between. The CDR3 runs 13 residues. CDR3 DNA: TGTGCCAGCAGCTTTTTTGGGAACACTGAAGCTTTCTTT. Residues: CASSFFGNTEAFF.

This CDR3 is CASSLLQGGGYTF. The CDR3 DNA sequence: TGTGCCAGCAGCCTCTTGCAGGGGGGCGGCTACACCTTC. The chain couples TRBV12-3 or TRBV12-4 to TRBJ1-2, with TRBD1 matching over 7 bases. The CDR3 runs 13 residues. J gave up 8 bases and V 6 bases, and 9 bases lay outside the gene matches.

V usage is TRBV7-9 and J usage is TRBJ1-5, with D uncertain. Looked up from germline, CDR1 is SEHNR and CDR2 is FQNEAQ (reference sequence). The CDR3 length is 13 residues. V was shortened by 1 base and J by 4 bases, with 5 bases between the two germline ends. Here the CDR3 DNA reads TGTGCCAGCAGCTTAGGTCAGAATCAGCCCCAGCATTTT. The encoded protein is CASSLGQNQPQHF.

The rearrangement joins TRBV9 to TRBJ1-2; D possibly corresponds to TRBD1 (5 bases). In germline, CDR1 is SGDLS, CDR2 YYNGEE. The V gene lost 3 bases and the J gene lost 8 bases, with 11 bases spanning the gap. The CDR3 is made up of 12 amino acids. In nucleotides, the CDR3 is TGTGCCAGCAGCGAAACAGGTGGCGGCTACACCTTC. It translates to CASSETGGGYTF.

The gene calls are TRBV5-3 and TRBJ2-3; 9 nucleotides line up with TRBD1. TRBV5-3 is an ORF, with its function uncertain. The CDR3 extends over 16 amino acids. V dropped 4 bases and J dropped 7; count of bases not matched to a gene: 13. The CDR3: CARSPADRGCLNTQYF. DNA of the CDR3: TGTGCCAGAAGCCCCGCGGACAGGGGATGTTTGAATACGCAGTATTTT.

The V and J genes are TRBV6-5 and TRBJ2-1; D is unresolved. CDR1 is MNHEY and CDR2 is SVGAGI in the germline V gene. V was clipped by 5 bases and J by 8 bases, with 7 bases between them. This CDR3 contains 11 residues. The CDR3 here is CASSRRDEQFF. The DNA of the CDR3 is TGTGCCAGCAGTCGACGGGATGAGCAGTTCTTC.

The V gene is TRBV9, the J gene TRBJ2-3, with 9 bases matching TRBD2. The CDR3 spans 16 residues. The V segment lost 3 bases and the J segment 0 bases; nucleotides outside the gene matches: 5. Germline values: CDR1 SGDLS, CDR2 YYNGEE. Here the CDR3 reads CASSALSGRSTDTQYF. The CDR3 coding sequence is TGTGCCAGCAGCGCTCTTAGCGGGAGAAGCACAGATACGCAGTATTTT.

The chain links TRBV2 to TRBJ1-6; D might be TRBD1 (5 bases). V was shortened by 9 bases and J by 3 bases, with 12 bases between the two germline ends. The germline V gene encodes CDR1 SNHLY and CDR2 FYNNEI. This CDR3 contains 14 residues. The CDR3 protein is CASLRVVYNSPLHF. The CDR3 DNA reads TGTGCCAGTCTCAGGGTTGTCTATAATTCACCCCTCCACTTT.

The chain recombines TRBV30 with TRBJ1-1; 8 bases line up with TRBD1. J was trimmed by 8 bases and V by 2 bases; bases with no gene match: 7. Germline CDR1 reads GTSNPN; CDR2 reads SVGIG (reference sequence). This CDR3 is built from 13 residues. Here the CDR3 reads CAWSRETGDEAFF. The CDR3 DNA reads as TGTGCCTGGAGTCGGGAGACAGGGGACGAAGCTTTCTTT. Filled out from reference TRBV30 and TRBJ1-1, the complete variable domain reads SQTIHQWPATLVQPVGSPLSLECTVEGTSNPNLYWYRQAAGRGLQLLFYSVGIGQISSEVPQNLSASRPQDRQFILSSKKLLLSDSGFYLCAWSRETGDEAFFGQGTRLTVV.

The chain uses TRBV7-3 and TRBJ1-1, with a weak D call TRBD1 (5 bases). Germline loops: CDR1 SGHTA, CDR2 FQGTGA. The CDR3 runs 13 residues. Trimming removed 5 bases from V and 4 bases from J, with 11 bases in between. This CDR3 reads CASSPGPTTEAFF. The CDR3 DNA reads TGTGCCAGCAGCCCGGGACCCACCACTGAAGCTTTCTTT.

Here the CDR3 DNA reads TGTGCCAGCAGTTTACGCCGAGTCGGCGGGAGCTCCTCCTACAATGAGCAGTTCTTC. The encoded protein is CASSLRRVGGSSSYNEQFF. The rearrangement links TRBV27 to TRBJ2-1; 7 positions agree with TRBD2. Germline V lookup: CDR1 MNHEY, CDR2 SMNVEV (reference sequence). After removal of 2 bases from V and 0 bases from J, the junction contained 13 bases not matched to a gene. CDR3 length: 19 residues.

This chain connects TRBV24-1 to TRBJ1-2, with TRBD1 matching over 7 bases. The V gene's germline CDR1 is KGHDR and CDR2 SFDVKD. V lost 3 bases, J lost 2 bases, and 2 bases stayed unmatched. The CDR3 loop spans 14 amino acids. The DNA for the CDR3 is TGTGCCACCAGTGATACGACAGGGAACTATGGCTACACCTTC. Protein sequence: CATSDTTGNYGYTF.

V is TRBV2 and J is TRBJ2-7; the D is unclear. Germline CDR1 is SNHLY and CDR2 is FYNNEI. Trimming shortened V by 9 bases and J by 1 base, and 10 bases separated the two germline ends. This CDR3 contains 12 residues. The CDR3 DNA follows: TGTGCCAGTCGGGCAGGTTCCTACGAGCAGTACTTC. This sequence encodes CASRAGSYEQYF. Full variable domain (remainder filled in from reference TRBV2 and TRBJ2-7): EPEVTQTPSHQVTQMGQEVILRCVPISNHLYFYWYRQILGQKVEFLVSFYNNEISEKSEIFDDQFSVERPDGSNFTLKIRSTKLEDSAMYFCASRAGSYEQYFGPGTRLTVT.

The rearrangement links TRBV6-5 to TRBJ1-1; 8 bases align to TRBD1. Germline lookup yields CDR1 MNHEY and CDR2 SVGAGI. The V and J ends lost 8 bases and 0 bases, in that order; junction bases with no gene match: 8. The CDR3 extends over 15 amino acids. CDR3 nucleotides: TGTGCCAGCCACCCTCGACAGGGGATGAACACTGAAGCTTTCTTT. This sequence encodes CASHPRQGMNTEAFF.

The chain joins TRBV18 to TRBJ1-5; D remains unclear. The germline V gene has CDR1 KGHSH and CDR2 LQKENI. Deletions cut 3 bases from V and 4 bases from J, with 4 bases between. The CDR3 runs 12 residues. CDR3 loop: CASSPPNQPQHF. CDR3 sequence (DNA): TGTGCCAGCTCACCGCCGAATCAGCCCCAGCATTTT.

The chain links TRBV30 to TRBJ1-5; 8 positions agree with TRBD1. The CDR3 length is 14 residues. Germline-derived CDR1 and CDR2 are GTSNPN and SVGIG (reference sequence). V lost 1 base, J lost 6 bases, and 5 bases stayed unmatched. In DNA form, the CDR3 reads TGTGCCTGGAGTGGGGCAGGGGGCCTTCAGCCCCAGCATTTT. Its translation: CAWSGAGGLQPQHF.

This chain links TRBV6-6 with TRBJ2-7; D perhaps matches TRBD1 (5 bases). The CDR3 has 13 residues. The germline V gene encodes CDR1 MNHNY and CDR2 SVGAGI (reference sequence). Between the trimmed V and J ends, which lost 6 bases and 5 bases, there was a span of 14 bases. The CDR3 region is CASRSQGNDEQYF. In DNA form, the CDR3 reads TGTGCCAGCAGGTCTCAGGGAAATGACGAGCAGTACTTC.

This rearrangement joins TRBV11-3 to TRBJ1-1, with a tentative D call TRBD1 (6 bases). CDR1 is SGHNT and CDR2 is YENEEA in the germline V gene. This CDR3 spans 15 amino acids. Trimming removed 1 base from V and 2 bases from J, with 11 bases in between. This CDR3 is CASSLGETGNTEAFF. CDR3 DNA sequence: TGTGCCAGCAGCTTAGGGGAGACAGGAAACACTGAAGCTTTCTTT.